What follows are 30 T cell receptor beta chains derived from one specimen sequenced in a study of memory CD4+ T cells and cytomegalovirus serostatus. Single viable CD3+CD4+CD8-CD45RO+ cells were sorted as the memory CD4+ T cells. TCRdb keeps only in-frame clones here, not all; method: immunoSEQ multiplex PCR. The repertoire includes tens of thousands of clones, about four fifths of them detected once, and 0.4% to 0.45% sits in the top ten. The sequenced material came from memory CD4+ T cells from blood. The receptors stem from an adult in good health and CMV-seronegative.

This clone was detected once. The V call is TRBV5-1, the J call TRBJ2-1; weak D call: TRBD2 (5 bases). This CDR3 contains 16 residues. Germline assignment: CDR1 SGHRS and CDR2 YFSETQ. The germline V and J ends were trimmed by 8 bases and 7 bases, with 25 bases remaining between them. CDR3 protein: CASPVPPAEVSNEQFF. The DNA of the CDR3 is TGCGCCAGTCCAGTACCCCCGGCGGAGGTCAGTAATGAGCAGTTCTTC.

This chain links TRBV9 with TRBJ2-3; possible D gene TRBD2, 5 bases. The V end lost 0 bases, the J end lost 0 bases, and 14 bases lay between the germline ends. The V gene's germline CDR1 is SGDLS and CDR2 YYNGEE. This CDR3 spans 17 amino acids. The CDR3 reads CASSVVGAPSSTDTQYF. The CDR3 DNA reads TGTGCCAGCAGCGTAGTGGGAGCCCCCTCTAGCACAGATACGCAGTATTTT.

The J gene is TRBJ2-5, the V gene TRBV4-2; a weak D match, TRBD2 (6 bases). Germline-derived CDR1 and CDR2 are LGHNA and YNFKEQ. V was trimmed by 6 bases and J by 4 bases, leaving 15 bases between them. CDR3 length: 14 amino acids. The CDR3 bases are TGTGCCAGCAGTCAAACGCAAGCGGGAGAGACCCAGTACTTC. This translates into CASSQTQAGETQYF.

This clone was counted a single time. As DNA, the CDR3 is TGTGCCAGCAGTTTCGGGGCCAGGGGTGCCCCAGATACGCAGTATTTT. This sequence encodes CASSFGARGAPDTQYF. The rearrangement uses TRBV28 and TRBJ2-3, with a weak D call TRBD1 (6 bases). Trimming shortened V by 3 bases and J by 4 bases, and 17 bases separated the two germline ends. CDR1 and CDR2 from the germline V gene are MDHEN and SYDVKM. The CDR3 sequence is 16 residues long.

This sequence joins TRBV5-6 and TRBJ1-1; no clear D. Germline CDR1 is SGHDT and CDR2 is YYEEEE. The V end lost 4 bases, the J end lost 11 bases, and 24 bases lay between the germline ends. CDR3 length: 15 residues. This chain's CDR3 is CASSLGLGLPGEAFF. The CDR3, as DNA: TGTGCCAGCAGCCTTGGGCTGGGCCTCCCCGGCGAGGCTTTCTTT.

V gene TRBV14 combines with J gene TRBJ2-7, with 8 positions matching TRBD2. There are 13 residues in the CDR3. The germline V gene has CDR1 SGHDN and CDR2 FVKESK. Losses at the gene ends were 4 bases for V and 3 bases for J; bases not matched to a gene: 2. CDR3 sequence reads: CASSRGTSYEQYF. CDR3 coding DNA: TGTGCCAGCAGCCGAGGGACTAGCTACGAGCAGTACTTC. Full variable domain (remainder filled in from reference TRBV14 and TRBJ2-7): EAGVTQFPSHSVIEKGQTVTLRCDPISGHDNLYWYRRVMGKEIKFLLHFVKESKQDESGMPNNRFLAERTGGTYSTLKVQPAELEDSGVYFCASSRGTSYEQYFGPGTRLTVT.

The chain carries TRBV25-1 and TRBJ1-4; TRBD1 is a possible D gene (5 bases). This CDR3 has 14 residues. V lost 6 bases to trimming and J lost 11 bases, with 19 bases between them. Per germline, CDR1 MGHDK and CDR2 SYGVNS. The CDR3 nucleotides read TGTGCCAGCAGAAGGGGTTTGCCCGGGGGGAAACTGTTTTTT. This encodes CASRRGLPGGKLFF.

This clone was seen a few times. V and J are TRBV6-5 and TRBJ1-1; perhaps TRBD1 as D (5 bases). V lost 5 bases, J lost 5 bases, and 9 bases lay in between. The CDR3 length is 12 residues. CDR1 is MNHEY and CDR2 is SVGAGI in the germline V gene. The CDR3 loop is CASSQGLTEAFF. Written as DNA, the CDR3 is TGTGCCAGCAGTCAGGGTTTAACTGAAGCTTTCTTT.

This clone showed up just a few times. The V gene is TRBV28, the J gene TRBJ1-6; D unclear. The germline V gene encodes CDR1 MDHEN and CDR2 SYDVKM. This CDR3 has 14 amino acids. V lost 7 bases and J 6 bases, leaving 13 bases between the germline ends. The CDR3 spells CASTTELPNSPLHF. In nucleotides, the CDR3 is TGTGCCAGCACCACGGAACTGCCTAATTCACCCCTCCACTTT.

The chain has TRBV12-2 and TRBJ1-2; TRBD1, the D gene given by the table, was not confirmed from the DNA. TRBV12-2 is a recognized pseudogene. The CDR3 runs 11 residues. CDR3 sequence: CASRSKGGYTF. The CDR3 DNA reads TGTGCAAGTCGCTCGAAGGGGGGCTACACCTTC.

This sequence joins TRBV28 and TRBJ1-3; D ambiguous. CDR1 is MDHEN, CDR2 SYDVKM, per germline. V was cut by 7 bases and J by 2 bases, with 9 bases left in between. The CDR3 totals 13 residues. The CDR3 bases are TGTGCCAGCAAGTCTGGGACTGGAAACACCATATATTTT. Its protein is CASKSGTGNTIYF. Complete variable domain (other parts from reference TRBV28 and TRBJ1-3): DVKVTQSSRYLVKRTGEKVFLECVQDMDHENMFWYRQDPGLGLRLIYFSYDVKMKEKGDIPEGYSVSREKKERFSLILESASTNQTSMYLCASKSGTGNTIYFGEGSWLTVV.

The rearrangement links TRBV19 to TRBJ2-3; D is ambiguous. In germline, CDR1 is LNHDA, CDR2 SQIVND (reference sequence). The V end lost 7 bases, the J end lost 0 bases, and 11 bases lay between the germline ends. The CDR3 covers 14 residues. For the CDR3, the DNA is TGTGCCAGTACAAGGGATCCTAGCACAGATACGCAGTATTTT. The encoded protein is CASTRDPSTDTQYF.

The chain links TRBV15 to TRBJ2-6; no firm D call. The germline V gene encodes CDR1 LNHNV and CDR2 YYDKDF (reference sequence). This CDR3 spans 12 amino acids. The germline V and J ends were trimmed by 8 bases and 4 bases, with 6 bases remaining between them. CDR3 DNA: TGTGCCACCCGATCCGGGGCCAACGTCCTGACTTTC. Translating it yields CATRSGANVLTF.

This clone was counted a few times. V usage is TRBV27 and J usage is TRBJ2-7; 11 positions agree with TRBD1. Germline loops: CDR1 MNHEY, CDR2 SMNVEV (reference sequence). The CDR3 runs 15 residues. V lost 4 bases, J lost 6 bases, and 8 bases stayed unmatched. The CDR3 protein is CASSSLGQGAVEQYF. DNA of the CDR3: TGTGCCAGCAGTTCTCTCGGACAGGGGGCGGTCGAGCAGTACTTC.

The CDR3 sequence: CASSLGLAGGWRETQYF. For the CDR3, the DNA is TGTGCCAGCAGCTTAGGACTAGCGGGGGGGTGGCGAGAGACCCAGTACTTC. The V and J genes are TRBV7-8 and TRBJ2-5; 14 nucleotides match TRBD2. Germline V gives CDR1 SGHVS, CDR2 FQNEAQ. The V segment lost 1 base and the J segment 4 bases; nucleotides outside the gene matches: 5. The length of the CDR3 is 17 residues.

The gene calls are TRBV2 and TRBJ2-5, with D possibly matching TRBD2 (5 bases). Germline values: CDR1 SNHLY, CDR2 FYNNEI. There are 14 residues in the CDR3. With 7 bases removed from V and 2 bases from J, the gap between germline ends came to 14 bases. The CDR3 DNA follows: TGTGCCAGCACTGTTGGACTGCCTCAAGAGACCCAGTACTTC. Translating it yields CASTVGLPQETQYF.

The table lists this clone with a few counts. This chain links TRBV20-1 with TRBJ1-2; no clear D gene. The CDR3 sequence is 11 residues long. The V and J ends lost 5 bases and 6 bases respectively, with 10 bases between them. In germline, CDR1 is DFQATT, CDR2 SNEGSKA (reference sequence). CDR3 bases: TGCAGTGCTGGATCGACCGATGGCTACACCTTC. Protein product: CSAGSTDGYTF.

The chain couples TRBV11-2 to TRBJ2-5; TRBD2 agrees at 11 bases. CDR1 and CDR2 from the germline V gene are SGHAT and FQNNGV. The CDR3 has 16 residues. V was clipped by 5 bases and J by 2 bases; unmatched bases: 7. The CDR3 spells CASSATRLAGQETQYF. The CDR3 region has the DNA TGTGCCAGCAGCGCCACCCGACTAGCGGGGCAAGAGACCCAGTACTTC.

The count of this clone is one. The V gene is TRBV11-2, the J gene TRBJ2-5, with TRBD1 matching 7 bases. Germline V lookup: CDR1 SGHAT, CDR2 FQNNGV. The ends lost 4 bases at V and 4 bases at J; junction bases unmatched: 0. The CDR3 runs 12 residues. The chain's CDR3 is CASSSGGETQYF. The CDR3 coding sequence is TGTGCCAGCAGCTCAGGGGGAGAGACCCAGTACTTC.

In its sample, this clone was seen once. The gene calls are TRBV9 and TRBJ1-3; D is possibly TRBD1 (5 bases). V was pared by 9 bases and J by 1 base, with 11 bases between. Germline assignment: CDR1 SGDLS and CDR2 YYNGEE. The CDR3 loop spans 13 amino acids. CDR3 sequence reads: CATSGGSGNTIYF. The CDR3 nucleotides read TGTGCCACATCCGGGGGATCTGGAAACACCATATATTTT. Filled out from reference TRBV9 and TRBJ1-3, the complete variable domain reads DSGVTQTPKHLITATGQRVTLRCSPRSGDLSVYWYQQSLDQGLQFLIQYYNGEERAKGNILERFSAQQFPDLHSELNLSSLELGDSALYFCATSGGSGNTIYFGEGSWLTVV.

Only a few counts were recorded for this clone. The V and J genes are TRBV20-1 and TRBJ2-7, with D possibly matching TRBD2 (5 bases). Trimming stripped 5 bases from V and 6 bases from J, with 11 bases between. Germline V gene sequence: CDR1 DFQATT, CDR2 SNEGSKA (reference sequence). The CDR3 totals 11 residues. The CDR3 DNA reads TGCAGTGCTTTGAGGGTGGCCGAGCAGTACTTC. Protein product: CSALRVAEQYF.

The CDR3 region is CASSQGGSHRWHEQYF. For the CDR3, the DNA is TGTGCCAGCAGCCAAGGCGGATCCCACCGCTGGCACGAGCAGTACTTC. V is TRBV14 and J is TRBJ2-7; D call uncertain. Between the trimmed V and J ends, which lost 1 base and 5 bases, there was a span of 18 bases. The germline CDR1 and CDR2 sequences are SGHDN and FVKESK. The CDR3 covers 16 residues.

The chain is built from TRBV2 and TRBJ1-2, with unresolved D. The germline V gene encodes CDR1 SNHLY and CDR2 FYNNEI. The CDR3 covers 13 residues. Trimming removed 3 bases from V and 2 bases from J, with 7 bases in between. CDR3 sequence reads: CASSDQVNYGYTF. The CDR3 DNA sequence: TGTGCCAGCAGTGATCAGGTCAACTATGGCTACACCTTC.

The V call is TRBV6-5, the J call TRBJ1-5, with D possibly being TRBD1 (5 bases). The germline V gene has CDR1 MNHEY and CDR2 SVGAGI. The CDR3 contains 14 residues. Trimming removed 6 bases from V and 0 bases from J, with 9 bases in between. The DNA of the CDR3 is TGTGCCAGCAGGCGGGGGGATAGCAATCAGCCCCAGCATTTT. It encodes CASRRGDSNQPQHF.

The chain links TRBV29-1 to TRBJ2-3; possible D gene TRBD1, 6 bases. The germline gives CDR1 SQVTM, CDR2 ANQGSEA. The CDR3 is 17 amino acids. Trimming removed 4 bases from V and 0 bases from J, with 20 bases in between. The CDR3 sequence is CSVVDPTGQGSTDTQYF. CDR3 DNA sequence: TGCAGCGTTGTCGACCCTACAGGGCAGGGAAGCACAGATACGCAGTATTTT.

V gene TRBV5-1 combines with J gene TRBJ2-1; D is unclear. The CDR3 is 16 residues long. Germline CDR1 SGHRS, CDR2 YFSETQ. The germline V and J ends were trimmed by 0 bases and 1 base, with 11 bases remaining between them. The CDR3 here is CASSLADMGSYNEQFF. CDR3 DNA sequence: TGCGCCAGCAGCTTGGCCGACATGGGATCCTACAATGAGCAGTTCTTC.

The chain recombines TRBV5-1 with TRBJ1-2; TRBD1 might be the D (5 bases). This CDR3 comprises 13 residues. V was clipped by 4 bases and J by 6 bases, with 13 bases between them. Germline V CDR1 and CDR2: SGHRS, YFSETQ. The CDR3 nucleotides are TGCGCCAGCAGCATAGGGACCCCGGATGGCTACACCTTC. This codes for CASSIGTPDGYTF.

The chain uses TRBV18 and TRBJ2-7, with 10 bases aligning to TRBD1. CDR1 and CDR2 (germline): KGHSH, LQKENI. V trimming: 3 bases; J trimming: 2 bases; junction bases outside the gene matches: 4. CDR3 length: 15 amino acids. The CDR3 region has the DNA TGTGCCAGCTCACCCGCCGGGACAGGGGCCTACGAGCAGTACTTC. Encoded protein: CASSPAGTGAYEQYF.

Note on this clone: At the DNA level, this CDR3 is encoded by other sequences in the same sample as well. J is TRBJ2-1 and V is TRBV2; TRBD2 might be the D (5 bases). V dropped 2 bases and J dropped 4 bases, with 24 bases sitting between them. The CDR3 runs to 19 residues. The germline V gene has CDR1 SNHLY and CDR2 FYNNEI. CDR3 sequence (DNA): TGTGCCAGCAGTGAAAAATTTAAGGGAGCGGTTCTTATTTACAATGAGCAGTTCTTC. Amino acids: CASSEKFKGAVLIYNEQFF.

The gene calls are TRBV7-9 and TRBJ2-6; 7 nucleotides align to TRBD1. CDR3 length: 16 residues. V dropped 2 bases and J dropped 2; count of bases not matched to a gene: 3. Germline CDR1 and CDR2: SEHNR and FQNEAQ (reference sequence). The CDR3 here is CASSLTGAAGANVLTF. In DNA, the CDR3 is TGTGCCAGCAGCTTAACAGGGGCGGCTGGGGCCAACGTCCTGACTTTC.